One sample yielded the 15 T cell receptor beta chains listed below, sequenced in a study of STAT5B mutations in CD4+ large granular lymphocyte leukemia. Profiled with immunoSEQ multiplex PCR; TCRdb holds only in-frame clones, not every one. The sample consists of about 46,000 clones, about 86% of them appearing once. Sequenced input: CD4+ T cells from blood buffy coats. The receptors were sampled from a human donor in good health.

The rearrangement uses TRBV5-1 and TRBJ2-7, with a weak D call TRBD1 (6 bases). CDR1 is SGHRS, CDR2 YFSETQ, per germline. CDR3 length equals 12 residues. Trimming pared 0 bases from V and 6 bases from J, leaving 7 bases between. This chain's CDR3 is CASSLDRAEQYF. CDR3 bases: TGCGCCAGCAGCTTGGACAGGGCCGAGCAGTACTTC.

This sequence joins TRBV15 and TRBJ2-7; 11 bases agree with TRBD2. Germline CDR1 LNHNV, CDR2 YYDKDF (reference sequence). The CDR3 is 22 residues long. V trimming: 0 bases; J trimming: 2 bases; junction bases outside the gene matches: 21. CDR3 residues: CATSRDLVGGGISSGRPYEQYF. CDR3 DNA: TGTGCCACCAGCAGAGATCTCGTGGGAGGGGGTATCTCTAGCGGGAGGCCCTACGAGCAGTACTTC.

V usage is TRBV6-1 and J usage is TRBJ1-6; no clear D gene. Germline values: CDR1 MNHNS, CDR2 SASEGT. The V end lost 4 bases, the J end lost 8 bases, and 9 bases lay between the germline ends. The CDR3 is 13 residues long. The CDR3 DNA is TGTGCCAGCAGTGGGGTGAGGGATTCACCCCTCCACTTT. This encodes CASSGVRDSPLHF.

The rearrangement links TRBV5-6 to TRBJ2-3; 7 bases align to TRBD1. This CDR3 has 14 residues. The V segment lost 5 bases and the J segment 4 bases; nucleotides outside the gene matches: 7. Germline CDR1 SGHDT, CDR2 YYEEEE. The CDR3: CASSPLTGSDTQYF. As DNA, the CDR3 is TGTGCCAGCAGTCCCCTGACAGGGTCAGATACGCAGTATTTT.

J is TRBJ2-3 and V is TRBV5-6, with 9 nucleotides matching TRBD2. Germline loops: CDR1 SGHDT, CDR2 YYEEEE. The CDR3 has 15 residues. With V trimmed by 5 bases and J by 2 bases, 6 bases remained unmatched. The CDR3 region is CASRQSGRLTDTQYF. Written as DNA, the CDR3 is TGTGCCAGCAGACAGAGCGGGAGGCTCACAGATACGCAGTATTTT.

This chain connects TRBV5-4 to TRBJ2-3; 12 bases are a match to TRBD2. Germline V CDR1 and CDR2: SGHNT, YYREEE (reference sequence). The V and J ends lost 3 bases and 6 bases, in that order; junction bases with no gene match: 8. This CDR3 contains 16 residues. Here the CDR3 reads CASSSPWTSGADTQYF. In DNA form, the CDR3 reads TGTGCCAGCAGCTCGCCTTGGACTAGCGGGGCGGATACGCAGTATTTT. The whole variable domain, remainder taken from reference TRBV5-4 and TRBJ2-3, is ETGVTQSPTHLIKTRGQQVTLRCSSQSGHNTVSWYQQALGQGPQFIFQYYREEENGRGNFPPRFSGLQFPNYSSELNVNALELDDSALYLCASSSPWTSGADTQYFGPGTRLTVL.

This sequence joins TRBV4-1 and TRBJ2-1; 10 nucleotides match TRBD2. The CDR3 runs to 18 residues. Germline CDR1 is MGHRA and CDR2 is YSYEKL. The V segment lost 8 bases and the J segment 0 bases; nucleotides outside the gene matches: 13. The CDR3 reads CASRPASGRSGSYNEQFF. The DNA of the CDR3 is TGCGCCAGCCGTCCGGCTAGCGGGAGATCTGGCTCCTACAATGAGCAGTTCTTC.

The genes are TRBV11-2 and TRBJ2-5; 11 nucleotides align to TRBD2. The CDR3 has 18 residues. V lost 1 base to trimming and J lost 3 bases; unmatched junction nucleotides: 10. Germline V gives CDR1 SGHAT, CDR2 FQNNGV. The DNA for the CDR3 is TGTGCCAGCAGCTTAGGTCCTAGCGGGAGGCCTCGCGAAGAGACCCAGTACTTC. Residues: CASSLGPSGRPREETQYF.

This chain connects TRBV30 to TRBJ1-1; a weak D match, TRBD1 (6 bases). CDR1 and CDR2 from the germline V gene are GTSNPN and SVGIG (reference sequence). The length of the CDR3 is 15 residues. The V end lost 4 bases, the J end lost 4 bases, and 19 bases lay between the germline ends. The CDR3 DNA reads TGTGCCTGGAACGACCGGGACATAGGAGGCACTGAAGCTTTCTTT. This translates into CAWNDRDIGGTEAFF.

V usage is TRBV5-4 and J usage is TRBJ2-5; 12 nucleotides align to TRBD2. There are 17 residues in the CDR3. With V trimmed by 4 bases and J by 5 bases, 12 bases remained unmatched. Per the germline V gene, CDR1 is SGHNT and CDR2 is YYREEE (reference sequence). CDR3 bases: TGTGCCAGCAGCCCCCCTGGTGCTAGCGGGAGGGGCGAGACCCAGTACTTC. Protein product: CASSPPGASGRGETQYF.

The rearrangement links TRBV5-5 to TRBJ2-7; D may match TRBD1 or TRBD2 (5 bases each). CDR1 SGHKS and CDR2 YYEKEE come from the germline V gene (reference sequence). The CDR3 runs 15 residues. With 6 bases removed from V and 3 bases from J, the gap between germline ends came to 19 bases. For the CDR3, the DNA is TGTGCCAGCACCCTCGGGGCAGCCGTCTACTACGAGCAGTACTTC. Its protein is CASTLGAAVYYEQYF.

The CDR3 DNA reads TGTGCCAGCACCACGCCCGGGAGGGGGACCCAGTACTTC. Translation gives CASTTPGRGTQYF. V is TRBV6-5 and J is TRBJ2-5; 8 positions match TRBD2. Germline V CDR1 and CDR2: MNHEY, SVGAGI. J lost 7 bases, V lost 7 bases, and 8 bases had no gene match. CDR3 length: 13 residues.

This clone was seen only once. The chain joins TRBV2 to TRBJ2-7; 9 bases agree with TRBD2. The CDR3 is 14 amino acids. Trimming cost V 7 bases and J 7 bases; bases outside gene matches: 11. CDR1 SNHLY and CDR2 FYNNEI come from the germline V gene. The CDR3 loop is CASTPSGVFGEQYF. As DNA, the CDR3 is TGTGCCAGCACCCCTAGCGGGGTCTTCGGAGAGCAGTACTTC. Full variable domain (missing parts from reference TRBV2 and TRBJ2-7): EPEVTQTPSHQVTQMGQEVILRCVPISNHLYFYWYRQILGQKVEFLVSFYNNEISEKSEIFDDQFSVERPDGSNFTLKIRSTKLEDSAMYFCASTPSGVFGEQYFGPGTRLTVT.

The chain combines TRBV7-9 with TRBJ1-3, with D unresolved. CDR1 SEHNR and CDR2 FQNEAQ come from the germline V gene (reference sequence). The CDR3 has 14 amino acids. Trimming took 6 bases from V and 0 from J, leaving 9 bases between them. The CDR3 DNA reads TGTGCCAGCAGATTTCCAGTCTCTGGAAACACCATATATTTT. Protein: CASRFPVSGNTIYF.

The chain combines TRBV29-1 with TRBJ2-2; D possibly uses TRBD1 or TRBD2 (5 bases each). The V end was cut by 4 bases, the J end by 7 bases, with 13 bases between. The CDR3 has 13 amino acids. Germline V gene data show CDR1 as SQVTM and CDR2 as ANQGSEA. CDR3 bases: TGCAGCGTTGCCCGAACGAGGGGCGGGGAGCTGTTTTTT. It yields the protein CSVARTRGGELFF.